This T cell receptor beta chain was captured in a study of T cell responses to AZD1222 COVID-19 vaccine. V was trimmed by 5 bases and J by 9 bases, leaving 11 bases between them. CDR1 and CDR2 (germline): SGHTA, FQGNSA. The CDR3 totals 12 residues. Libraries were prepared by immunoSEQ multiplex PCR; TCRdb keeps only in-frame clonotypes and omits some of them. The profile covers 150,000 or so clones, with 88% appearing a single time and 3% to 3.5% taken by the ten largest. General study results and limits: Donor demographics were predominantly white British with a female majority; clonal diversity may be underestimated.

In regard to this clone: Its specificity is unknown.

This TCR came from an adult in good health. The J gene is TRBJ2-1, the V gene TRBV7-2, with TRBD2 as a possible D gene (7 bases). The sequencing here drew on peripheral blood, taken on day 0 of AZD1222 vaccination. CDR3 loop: CASSHRGGEQFF. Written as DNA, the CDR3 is TGTGCCAGCAGCCATAGGGGGGGTGAGCAGTTCTTC. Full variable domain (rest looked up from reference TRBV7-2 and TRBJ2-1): GAGVSQSPSNKVTEKGKDVELRCDPISGHTALYWYRQSLGQGLEFLIYFQGNSAPDKSGLPSDRFSAERTGGSVSTLTIQRTQQEDSAVYLCASSHRGGEQFFGPGTRLTVL.